This TCR beta chain was captured in a study of shared clonotypes between healthy human individuals. General study points: Limitation of the genetic and exposure-history diversity represented came from the few donors. Shared clonotypes across all four donors exceeded non-shared ones in generation probability.

In germline, CDR1 is MNHEY, CDR2 SMNVEV (reference sequence). The CDR3 is 13 residues long. Deletions cut 0 bases from V and 7 bases from J, with 7 bases between. A note on this clone: Antigen unknown.

Some clones are missing from TCRdb's copy, which holds only in-frame ones; the method was immunoSEQ multiplex PCR. The sample carries some 2,500,000 clones, 85% to 95% recorded once. This sequence joins TRBV27 and TRBJ2-4; TRBD2 is a possible D gene (5 bases). The specimen sequenced was naive CD4+ T cells from PBMCs. Described subset: CD45RA+ positively selected. The clonotype originates from a man between 18 and 35 years old in good health. Some clones in this sample may be carry-over from other donors' samples. DNA for the CDR3: TGTGCCAGCAGTTTATCTAGAGGGAACATTCAGTACTTC. It encodes CASSLSRGNIQYF.